Below, 32 T cell receptor beta chains from the same sample are listed, as sequenced in a study of OX40 agonist ivuxolimab in advanced cancers. TCRdb keeps only in-frame clones here, not all; method: immunoSEQ multiplex PCR. The data hold some 60,000 clones, with roughly 89% observed a single time. This specimen was CD4+ or CD8+ T cells sorted from blood, taken in a trial of the OX40 agonist ivuxolimab. Receptors originate from an adult with an advanced solid tumor such as melanoma, head and neck, liver or kidney cancer.

This chain links TRBV11-2 with TRBJ2-7, with TRBD2 as a possible D gene (7 bases). Germline assignment: CDR1 SGHAT and CDR2 FQNNGV. Trimming cost V 5 bases and J 0 bases, with 14 bases left between them. The CDR3 loop spans 15 amino acids. Written as DNA, the CDR3 is TGTGCCAGCAGCCCTGGGGGGGCAGGCTCCTACGAGCAGTACTTC. Translating it yields CASSPGGAGSYEQYF.

J is TRBJ1-1 and V is TRBV7-2; TRBD1 might be the D (5 bases). The germline V gene encodes CDR1 SGHTA and CDR2 FQGNSA. V was pared by 1 base and J by 5 bases, with 17 bases between. The CDR3 is 16 amino acids. CDR3 in amino acids: CASSLDGSPWGTEAFF. The DNA of the CDR3 is TGTGCCAGCAGCTTAGATGGCAGCCCCTGGGGGACTGAAGCTTTCTTT.

This sequence joins TRBV27 and TRBJ1-1; D possibly corresponds to TRBD1 (6 bases). V lost 5 bases and J 0 bases, leaving 13 bases between the germline ends. This CDR3 is 15 amino acids long. The germline gives CDR1 MNHEY, CDR2 SMNVEV (reference sequence). The CDR3 region has the DNA TGTGCCAGCAGTCAACGGACAGCCATGAACACTGAAGCTTTCTTT. This gives the protein CASSQRTAMNTEAFF.

The chain combines TRBV18 with TRBJ2-7, with 16 positions matching TRBD2. Per germline, CDR1 KGHSH and CDR2 LQKENI. This CDR3 is 15 amino acids long. Germline trimming cut 3 bases from V and 4 bases from J; bases unmatched to any gene: 0. The CDR3, as DNA: TGTGCCAGCTCACCGGGACTAGCGGGAGGGTACGAGCAGTACTTC. It yields the protein CASSPGLAGGYEQYF.

CDR3 sequence: CASSIDHRAGNTIYF. The CDR3 DNA reads TGTGCCAGTAGTATAGACCACAGGGCTGGAAACACCATATATTTT. The chain carries TRBV19 and TRBJ1-3; weak D call: TRBD1 (6 bases). Germline-derived CDR1 and CDR2 are LNHDA and SQIVND (reference sequence). Between the trimmed V and J ends, which lost 0 bases and 2 bases, there was a span of 8 bases. The CDR3 contains 15 residues. The full variable domain, completed using reference TRBV19 and TRBJ1-3, is DGGITQSPKYLFRKEGQNVTLSCEQNLNHDAMYWYRQDPGQGLRLIYYSQIVNDFQKGDIAEGYSVSREKKESFPLTVTSAQKNPTAFYLCASSIDHRAGNTIYFGEGSWLTVV.

The genes are TRBV2 and TRBJ2-1; D possibly corresponds to TRBD2 (7 bases). V was clipped by 7 bases and J by 6 bases, with 16 bases between them. The germline CDR1 and CDR2 sequences are SNHLY and FYNNEI. The CDR3 has 14 residues. The CDR3 sequence: CASKTGLVFNEQFF. CDR3 nucleotides: TGTGCCAGCAAGACAGGACTAGTATTCAATGAGCAGTTCTTC.

This chain joins TRBV4-3 and TRBJ2-2, with 9 nucleotides matching TRBD2. Germline V lookup: CDR1 LGHNA, CDR2 YSLEER. V was clipped by 8 bases and J by 5 bases; unmatched bases: 9. The CDR3 length is 15 residues. The CDR3 DNA is TGCGCCAGCGGATTTAGCGGGAGTCGGACCGGGGAGCTGTTTTTT. Translating gives CASGFSGSRTGELFF.

V is TRBV19 and J is TRBJ1-1; D gene unclear. V gave up 1 base and J gave up 2 bases, with 5 bases separating them. This CDR3 is 13 amino acids long. CDR1 is LNHDA and CDR2 is SQIVND in the germline V gene (reference sequence). CDR3 residues: CASSIGHNTEAFF. The CDR3 nucleotides are TGTGCCAGTAGTATAGGGCATAACACTGAAGCTTTCTTT.

The rearrangement joins TRBV12-5 to TRBJ1-2; D ambiguous. CDR1 and CDR2 (germline): LGHNT, FRNRAP. With 7 bases removed from V and 3 bases from J, the gap between germline ends came to 3 bases. The CDR3 is 10 amino acids. CDR3 nucleotides: TGTGCTAGTGTACACTATGGCTACACCTTC. Its translation: CASVHYGYTF.

V is TRBV18 and J is TRBJ2-2; 7 positions match TRBD2. The CDR3 consists of 13 residues. Trimming removed 3 bases from V and 10 bases from J; junction bases left unmatched: 5. Germline assignment: CDR1 KGHSH and CDR2 LQKENI. Here the CDR3 reads CASSPGQREELFF. The CDR3 DNA is TGTGCCAGCTCACCCGGGCAGCGGGAGGAGCTGTTTTTT.

The chain uses TRBV7-3 and TRBJ2-6; D is unresolved. Germline CDR1 SGHTA, CDR2 FQGTGA. CDR3 size: 15 residues. V was trimmed by 3 bases and J by 3 bases, leaving 9 bases between them. In DNA, the CDR3 is TGTGCCAGCAGCTTCTTCGGAAGTGGGGCCAACGTCCTGACTTTC. Residues: CASSFFGSGANVLTF.

The J gene is TRBJ1-4, the V gene TRBV6-1; no reliable D call. The CDR3 is 16 residues long. The germline V gene encodes CDR1 MNHNS and CDR2 SASEGT. The V and J ends lost 2 bases and 0 bases respectively, with 10 bases between them. CDR3 protein: CASSERPLATNEKLFF. The CDR3 DNA sequence: TGTGCCAGCAGTGAAAGACCGCTCGCAACTAATGAAAAACTGTTTTTT.

The chain joins TRBV5-4 to TRBJ2-7; D unresolved. CDR1 is SGHNT and CDR2 is YYREEE in the germline V gene (reference sequence). Trimming took off 3 bases at V and 0 bases at J, with 13 bases between the two ends. This CDR3 is 15 amino acids long. The CDR3 nucleotides are TGTGCCAGCAGCTCCGGGTCTCTCGACTCCTACGAGCAGTACTTC. Encoded protein: CASSSGSLDSYEQYF. Based on the CDR3 plus reference TRBV5-4 and TRBJ2-7, the full variable domain is ETGVTQSPTHLIKTRGQQVTLRCSSQSGHNTVSWYQQALGQGPQFIFQYYREEENGRGNFPPRFSGLQFPNYSSELNVNALELDDSALYLCASSSGSLDSYEQYFGPGTRLTVT.

J is TRBJ1-1 and V is TRBV28; D ambiguous. The CDR3 totals 17 residues. From germline, CDR1 is MDHEN and CDR2 SYDVKM. The V end was cut by 7 bases, the J end by 0 bases, with 21 bases between. This CDR3 reads CASTHAGLGSMNTEAFF. The CDR3 coding sequence is TGTGCCAGCACCCACGCCGGCCTGGGGAGCATGAACACTGAAGCTTTCTTT. The whole variable domain, filled in from reference TRBV28 and TRBJ1-1, reads DVKVTQSSRYLVKRTGEKVFLECVQDMDHENMFWYRQDPGLGLRLIYFSYDVKMKEKGDIPEGYSVSREKKERFSLILESASTNQTSMYLCASTHAGLGSMNTEAFFGQGTRLTVV.

The gene calls are TRBV10-1 and TRBJ2-5, with TRBD1 matching over 7 bases. V lost 5 bases to trimming and J lost 5 bases; unmatched junction nucleotides: 8. The CDR3 sequence is 14 residues long. The germline V gene has CDR1 WNHNN and CDR2 SYGVQD (reference sequence). For the CDR3, the DNA is TGCGCCAGCAGTACCGGGACAGCCGGGGAGACCCAGTACTTC. The encoded protein is CASSTGTAGETQYF.

V gene TRBV28 combines with J gene TRBJ2-5, with 8 bases fitting TRBD1. The CDR3 is made up of 15 amino acids. In germline, CDR1 is MDHEN, CDR2 SYDVKM. The J segment lost 4 bases and the V segment lost 6 bases, leaving 10 bases of the junction unmatched. CDR3 nucleotides: TGTGCCAGCAGCCCTACGACAGGGGTCCGAGAGACCCAGTACTTC. Translation gives CASSPTTGVRETQYF. Filled out from reference TRBV28 and TRBJ2-5, the complete variable domain reads DVKVTQSSRYLVKRTGEKVFLECVQDMDHENMFWYRQDPGLGLRLIYFSYDVKMKEKGDIPEGYSVSREKKERFSLILESASTNQTSMYLCASSPTTGVRETQYFGPGTRLLVL.

The J gene is TRBJ1-4, the V gene TRBV5-1; 8 bases are shared with TRBD1. Germline assignment: CDR1 SGHRS and CDR2 YFSETQ. J gave up 5 bases and V 4 bases, and 10 bases lay outside the gene matches. This CDR3 contains 16 residues. Here the CDR3 reads CASSLGTGGGNEKLFF. CDR3 in DNA: TGCGCCAGCAGCCTCGGGACAGGCGGAGGCAATGAAAAACTGTTTTTT.

The chain combines TRBV19 with TRBJ2-5; 9 nucleotides match TRBD2. V shed 6 bases, J shed 2 bases, and the junction held 10 bases outside the gene matches. The CDR3 is made up of 16 amino acids. Germline CDR1 reads LNHDA; CDR2 reads SQIVND (reference sequence). The CDR3 reads CASSSGSGGTQETQYF. The CDR3 bases are TGTGCCAGTAGCTCAGGTAGCGGGGGCACTCAAGAGACCCAGTACTTC. Full variable domain (remainder filled in from reference TRBV19 and TRBJ2-5): DGGITQSPKYLFRKEGQNVTLSCEQNLNHDAMYWYRQDPGQGLRLIYYSQIVNDFQKGDIAEGYSVSREKKESFPLTVTSAQKNPTAFYLCASSSGSGGTQETQYFGPGTRLLVL.

J is TRBJ2-5 and V is TRBV6-1, with 7 bases identical to TRBD1. This CDR3 region has 13 residues. CDR1 is MNHNS, CDR2 SASEGT, per germline. V was clipped by 4 bases and J by 7 bases; unmatched bases: 6. The CDR3 DNA reads as TGTGCCAGCAGTGTAGACAGGGCAGTGACCCAGTACTTC. This gives the protein CASSVDRAVTQYF.

The chain is built from TRBV19 and TRBJ1-5; TRBD1 might be the D (5 bases). This CDR3 has 14 amino acids. Germline V gene data show CDR1 as LNHDA and CDR2 as SQIVND (reference sequence). Trimming stripped 3 bases from V and 11 bases from J, with 17 bases between. CDR3 sequence reads: CASSIPGGSAAQHF. The CDR3 DNA is TGTGCCAGTAGTATCCCTGGGGGATCAGCGGCCCAGCATTTT.

The rearrangement uses TRBV30 and TRBJ1-1, with a possible D match to TRBD1 (5 bases). Germline V gives CDR1 GTSNPN, CDR2 SVGIG (reference sequence). With 2 bases removed from V and 5 bases from J, the gap between germline ends came to 12 bases. CDR3 length equals 13 residues. The CDR3 DNA reads TGTGCCTGGAGTCGTAGGGGCGAGACTGAAGCTTTCTTT. This gives the protein CAWSRRGETEAFF.

The rearrangement joins TRBV4-1 to TRBJ1-5; D uncertain. Germline V gene sequence: CDR1 MGHRA, CDR2 YSYEKL. The CDR3 is 15 amino acids. The ends were cut back, 1 base at V and 3 bases at J, with 10 bases in the middle. CDR3 loop: CASSQAGRINQPQHF. The CDR3 nucleotides read TGCGCCAGCAGCCAAGCAGGAAGGATCAATCAGCCCCAGCATTTT.

As DNA, the CDR3 is TGCGCCAGCAGCCAAGTTCAGGATTCCGCCGGGGAGCTGTTTTTT. As protein: CASSQVQDSAGELFF. The rearrangement links TRBV4-1 to TRBJ2-2; D gene uncertain. The CDR3 runs to 15 residues. V lost 1 base and J lost 6, with 12 bases in between. The germline V gene encodes CDR1 MGHRA and CDR2 YSYEKL.

The chain is built from TRBV5-1 and TRBJ1-2; the D gene is possibly TRBD1 (5 bases). This CDR3 is 14 amino acids long. The V and J ends lost 0 bases and 4 bases respectively, with 10 bases between them. Germline V lookup: CDR1 SGHRS, CDR2 YFSETQ. The CDR3: CASSLEPGGYGYTF. CDR3 coding DNA: TGCGCCAGCAGCTTGGAGCCTGGGGGCTATGGCTACACCTTC.

The J gene is TRBJ2-1, the V gene TRBV7-9; 8 bases map to TRBD2. J gave up 9 bases and V 0 bases, and 4 bases lay outside the gene matches. Germline V gene lookup returns CDR1 SEHNR and CDR2 FQNEAQ (reference sequence). The CDR3 loop spans 14 amino acids. CDR3 DNA sequence: TGTGCCAGCAGCTTAGCCGGACTAGCTAGTGAGCAGTTCTTC. Translating gives CASSLAGLASEQFF.

J is TRBJ2-2 and V is TRBV6-5; D uncertain. Germline V CDR1 and CDR2: MNHEY, SVGAGI. Trimming pared 8 bases from V and 4 bases from J, leaving 11 bases between. The CDR3 covers 13 residues. CDR3 sequence reads: CASELRATGELFF. DNA for the CDR3: TGTGCCAGCGAGTTACGAGCCACCGGGGAGCTGTTTTTT.

The V call is TRBV5-1, the J call TRBJ2-2; 7 positions agree with TRBD2. J lost 4 bases, V lost 0 bases, and 6 bases had no gene match. The CDR3 has 16 amino acids. Germline CDR1 reads SGHRS; CDR2 reads YFSETQ. This chain's CDR3 is CASSLDLAVGTGELFF. The CDR3 bases are TGCGCCAGCAGCTTGGACCTAGCGGTGGGCACCGGGGAGCTGTTTTTT. The full variable domain, its missing parts supplied by reference TRBV5-1 and TRBJ2-2, is KAGVTQTPRYLIKTRGQQVTLSCSPISGHRSVSWYQQTPGQGLQFLFEYFSETQRNKGNFPGRFSGRQFSNSRSEMNVSTLELGDSALYLCASSLDLAVGTGELFFGEGSRLTVL.

The V and J genes are TRBV29-1 and TRBJ2-3, with a weak D call TRBD2 (5 bases). Germline CDR1 is SQVTM and CDR2 is ANQGSEA. The CDR3 is 13 residues long. The germline V and J ends were trimmed by 3 bases and 0 bases, with 7 bases remaining between them. The CDR3 DNA reads TGCAGCGTTGATACGGGGAGCACAGATACGCAGTATTTT. Translated: CSVDTGSTDTQYF.

The chain uses TRBV5-1 and TRBJ2-1; 8 nucleotides agree with TRBD2. The CDR3 contains 15 residues. J was trimmed by 6 bases and V by 4 bases; bases with no gene match: 9. Germline CDR1 reads SGHRS; CDR2 reads YFSETQ. DNA for the CDR3: TGCGCCAGCAGCCCTTTAGCGGGGCAGATCAATGAGCAGTTCTTC. Its translation: CASSPLAGQINEQFF.

This rearrangement joins TRBV18 to TRBJ2-1, with 7 bases that match TRBD2. This CDR3 has 16 residues. V trimming: 4 bases; J trimming: 0 bases; junction bases outside the gene matches: 6. Germline CDR1 and CDR2: KGHSH and LQKENI. The CDR3 DNA is TGTGCCAGCTCACGGACACTAGCGTACTCCTACAATGAGCAGTTCTTC. Translation: CASSRTLAYSYNEQFF.

The J gene is TRBJ2-1, the V gene TRBV29-1, with D possibly TRBD2 on 5 matching bases. The germline V gene has CDR1 SQVTM and CDR2 ANQGSEA. The CDR3 is 16 residues long. Trimming took off 3 bases at V and 0 bases at J, with 15 bases between the two ends. Here the CDR3 reads CSVDWSGPSSYNEQFF. In DNA form, the CDR3 reads TGCAGCGTTGATTGGAGCGGACCAAGCTCCTACAATGAGCAGTTCTTC.

The genes are TRBV30 and TRBJ2-4, with a possible D match to TRBD1 (5 bases). The CDR3 is made up of 15 amino acids. The germline V gene has CDR1 GTSNPN and CDR2 SVGIG (reference sequence). The germline V and J ends were trimmed by 3 bases and 11 bases, with 23 bases remaining between them. The CDR3 DNA reads as TGTGCCTGGAGCGCCGCTGGGGCCTTCACTATCGTTCAGTACTTC. Its translation is CAWSAAGAFTIVQYF.